Below are 6 T cell receptor beta chains sequenced from a single sample in a study of cytomegalovirus exposure and HLA in healthy donors. Amplification used 60 Vbeta primers and 13 Jbeta primers. Here immunoSEQ multiplex PCR was the method, and the copy in TCRdb shows in-frame clones only, minus some. The sample carries some 140,000 clones, 80% recorded once. Material for sequencing was PBMCs. Source of these receptors: a man aged 30 to 39 in good health and CMV-seropositive.

The rearrangement links TRBV13 to TRBJ1-6; no clear D gene. V was trimmed by 6 bases and J by 3 bases, leaving 6 bases between them. From germline, CDR1 is PRHDT and CDR2 FYEKMQ (reference sequence). This CDR3 spans 13 amino acids. The CDR3 loop reads CASRGDYNSPLHF. CDR3 in DNA: TGTGCCAGCAGGGGAGACTATAATTCACCCCTCCACTTT.

The chain couples TRBV19 to TRBJ1-2; the match to TRBD1 covers 8 bases. Trimming at V came to 6 bases and at J to 4 bases, leaving 13 bases not matched to a gene. Germline V gene data show CDR1 as LNHDA and CDR2 as SQIVND (reference sequence). This CDR3 has 16 residues. CDR3 sequence reads: CASSPGRGRPGYGYTF. The CDR3 DNA sequence: TGTGCCAGTAGCCCTGGCAGGGGGCGACCTGGCTATGGCTACACCTTC.

This clone was recorded a few times. The chain carries TRBV10-3 and TRBJ2-3; 11 bases match TRBD2. With 2 bases clipped from V and 3 bases from J, the junction kept 7 bases outside the gene matches. The germline V gene has CDR1 ENHRY and CDR2 SYGVKD. There are 17 residues in the CDR3. CDR3 loop: CAISEPRASGRTDTQYF. The CDR3 nucleotides read TGTGCCATCAGTGAGCCGAGGGCTAGCGGGAGGACAGATACGCAGTATTTT.

V is TRBV6-1 and J is TRBJ1-5; possible D gene TRBD1, 6 bases. Trimming left V 6 bases short and J 4 bases short, with 10 bases between. This CDR3 region has 13 residues. Germline CDR1 and CDR2: MNHNS and SASEGT. CDR3 loop: CASRLQGNQPQHF. The CDR3 coding sequence is TGTGCCAGCAGGTTACAGGGAAATCAGCCCCAGCATTTT.

This clone appeared a few times. The chain is built from TRBV20-1 and TRBJ1-1; D might be TRBD1 (5 bases). The CDR3 has 11 amino acids. V gave up 5 bases and J gave up 7 bases, with 11 bases separating them. CDR1 is DFQATT and CDR2 is SNEGSKA in the germline V gene (reference sequence). DNA of the CDR3: TGCAGTGCTGTTGACGGGGGTGAAGCTTTCTTT. Translated: CSAVDGGEAFF.

V is TRBV11-2 and J is TRBJ2-7, with 9 bases aligning to TRBD2. The CDR3 runs to 18 residues. The V gene end was trimmed by 1 base and the J gene end by 2 bases; junction bases not matched to a gene: 12. Germline loops: CDR1 SGHAT, CDR2 FQNNGV. Here the CDR3 DNA reads TGTGCCAGCAGCTTAGTCCCTTCTAGCGGGATCGCAACCTACGAGCAGTACTTC. The encoded protein is CASSLVPSSGIATYEQYF.